Shown below are 20 T cell receptor beta chains from a single sample sequenced in a study of memory CD4+ T cells and cytomegalovirus serostatus. Profiled with immunoSEQ multiplex PCR; TCRdb holds only in-frame clones, not every one. The sample records tens of thousands of clones, 60% to 85% being singletons. The sort gate was single viable CD3+CD4+CD8-CD45RO+ cells for memory CD4+ T cells. Sequenced sample: memory CD4+ T cells from blood. The receptors stem from an adult in good health and CMV-seronegative.

This clone was found a few times. The chain carries TRBV2 and TRBJ1-1; D uncertain. In germline, CDR1 is SNHLY, CDR2 FYNNEI. V lost 3 bases, J lost 7 bases, and 6 bases lay in between. This CDR3 contains 11 residues. DNA for the CDR3: TGTGCCAGCAGTGAGCGTAGTGAAGCTTTCTTT. This gives the protein CASSERSEAFF.

This clone came up once. The chain couples TRBV2 to TRBJ1-1; D is undetermined. In germline, CDR1 is SNHLY, CDR2 FYNNEI. V was cut by 6 bases and J by 1 base, with 6 bases left in between. This CDR3 comprises 12 residues. The CDR3 spells CASSYRNTEAFF. The CDR3 DNA sequence: TGTGCCAGCAGCTACAGGAACACTGAAGCTTTCTTT.

The chain recombines TRBV5-4 with TRBJ1-1; D unclear. Deletions cut 3 bases from V and 1 base from J, with 16 bases between. In germline, CDR1 is SGHNT, CDR2 YYREEE (reference sequence). The CDR3 contains 16 residues. The CDR3 protein is CASSSYGSRANTEAFF. The DNA for the CDR3 is TGTGCCAGCAGCTCCTATGGGTCACGCGCGAACACTGAAGCTTTCTTT.

The chain couples TRBV15 to TRBJ2-1, with D tentatively TRBD1 (6 bases). Germline lookup yields CDR1 LNHNV and CDR2 YYDKDF (reference sequence). V was clipped by 4 bases and J by 5 bases, with 9 bases between them. This CDR3 has 13 residues. CDR3 DNA sequence: TGTGCCACCAGCAAGAGGGGGAACAATGAGCAGTTCTTC. Protein: CATSKRGNNEQFF.

The CDR3 DNA follows: TGTGCCAGCAGCTATCCGACAGGGGGGCTTAGGCAGCCCCAGCATTTT. Protein sequence: CASSYPTGGLRQPQHF. V gene TRBV7-2 combines with J gene TRBJ1-5, with TRBD1 identical over 9 bases. The CDR3 has 16 residues. Germline loops: CDR1 SGHTA, CDR2 FQGNSA. J was trimmed by 7 bases and V by 4 bases; bases with no gene match: 11.

V usage is TRBV5-4 and J usage is TRBJ1-5; D ambiguous. This CDR3 has 14 residues. Trimming cost V 3 bases and J 5 bases, with 12 bases left between them. CDR1 is SGHNT, CDR2 YYREEE, per germline (reference sequence). The CDR3 spells CASSSPGPDQPQHF. CDR3 bases: TGTGCCAGCAGCTCACCCGGACCGGATCAGCCCCAGCATTTT.

This chain connects TRBV19 to TRBJ2-6; perhaps D is TRBD1 or TRBD2 (6 bases each). The V gene lost 6 bases and the J gene lost 4 bases, with 16 bases spanning the gap. CDR1 and CDR2 from the germline V gene are LNHDA and SQIVND (reference sequence). The CDR3 consists of 16 residues. This CDR3 reads CASRNKGGLGANVLTF. CDR3 bases: TGTGCCAGTAGAAATAAGGGGGGTTTGGGGGCCAACGTCCTGACTTTC.

This clone was found once. This chain uses TRBV5-1 with TRBJ1-5; D is possibly TRBD1 (5 bases). The CDR3 runs to 15 residues. V lost 2 bases to trimming and J lost 0 bases, with 9 bases between them. Germline V gene data show CDR1 as SGHRS and CDR2 as YFSETQ. The CDR3 DNA reads TGCGCCAGCAGCTTTACCGGGGGTAGCAATCAGCCCCAGCATTTT. Its translation is CASSFTGGSNQPQHF. Using reference TRBV5-1 and TRBJ1-5 for the parts outside the CDR3, the full variable domain is KAGVTQTPRYLIKTRGQQVTLSCSPISGHRSVSWYQQTPGQGLQFLFEYFSETQRNKGNFPGRFSGRQFSNSRSEMNVSTLELGDSALYLCASSFTGGSNQPQHFGDGTRLSIL.

The chain uses TRBV11-1 and TRBJ2-5; D is perhaps TRBD2 (5 bases). Trimming removed 5 bases from V and 0 bases from J, with 10 bases in between. CDR1 is SGHAT, CDR2 FQDESV, per germline (reference sequence). This CDR3 spans 14 amino acids. Here the CDR3 DNA reads TGTGCCAGCAGCCCGGTGAGGGACCAAGAGACCCAGTACTTC. It codes for CASSPVRDQETQYF.

The rearrangement links TRBV6-1 to TRBJ2-6, with TRBD1 matching 7 bases. V was clipped by 4 bases and J by 0 bases; unmatched bases: 3. The CDR3 is 16 residues long. The germline CDR1 and CDR2 sequences are MNHNS and SASEGT. CDR3 in amino acids: CASSADRASGANVLTF. The CDR3 coding sequence is TGTGCCAGCAGTGCCGACAGGGCCTCTGGGGCCAACGTCCTGACTTTC.

The chain employs TRBV4-2 and TRBJ1-2, with 8 nucleotides matching TRBD1. J was trimmed by 8 bases and V by 1 base; bases with no gene match: 9. Per germline, CDR1 LGHNA and CDR2 YNFKEQ. The CDR3 has 15 residues. CDR3 loop: CASSQAGQGGRGYTF. The CDR3 nucleotides are TGTGCCAGCAGCCAAGCCGGACAGGGCGGGCGCGGCTACACCTTC.

This sequence joins TRBV4-1 and TRBJ2-1; D might be TRBD1 or TRBD2, each matching 6 bases. This CDR3 has 15 amino acids. Germline V CDR1 and CDR2: MGHRA, YSYEKL. V was cut by 3 bases and J by 7 bases, with 16 bases left in between. The CDR3 protein is CASSQLGGRGNEQFF. The CDR3 DNA reads TGCGCCAGCAGCCAGTTAGGGGGGCGGGGAAATGAGCAGTTCTTC.

V usage is TRBV6-5 and J usage is TRBJ2-2, with 10 bases identical to TRBD2. Germline trimming cut 6 bases from V and 6 bases from J; bases unmatched to any gene: 7. This CDR3 has 15 amino acids. Per the germline V gene, CDR1 is MNHEY and CDR2 is SVGAGI. The CDR3 nucleotides read TGTGCCAGCAGCCTTAGCGGGGGGCGGTCCGGGGAGCTGTTTTTT. Amino acid sequence: CASSLSGGRSGELFF.

The rearrangement joins TRBV11-2 to TRBJ1-5, with TRBD1 as a possible D gene (5 bases). The V gene lost 5 bases and the J gene lost 3 bases, with 14 bases spanning the gap. This CDR3 region has 15 residues. Germline V gives CDR1 SGHAT, CDR2 FQNNGV. The CDR3 bases are TGTGCCAGCAGCCGATCGGGGGACCCCAATCAGCCCCAGCATTTT. This translates into CASSRSGDPNQPQHF.

The chain carries TRBV7-8 and TRBJ2-1, with D perhaps matching TRBD2 (7 bases). The CDR3 is made up of 16 amino acids. V shed 7 bases and J shed 5 bases, with 21 bases lying between them. Per the germline V gene, CDR1 is SGHVS and CDR2 is FQNEAQ. CDR3 loop: CASTHRRGALDNEQFF. The CDR3 coding sequence is TGTGCCAGCACCCACCGTCGGGGGGCCCTGGACAATGAGCAGTTCTTC.

This chain joins TRBV5-5 and TRBJ2-3; possibly TRBD1 for D (6 bases). Germline loops: CDR1 SGHKS, CDR2 YYEKEE (reference sequence). The CDR3 is made up of 15 amino acids. Trimming removed 3 bases from V and 0 bases from J, with 11 bases in between. CDR3 nucleotides: TGTGCCAGCAGCTCCGCGGACAGTAGCACAGATACGCAGTATTTT. It codes for CASSSADSSTDTQYF.

V gene TRBV30 combines with J gene TRBJ1-6, with D maybe TRBD1 (5 bases). The germline gives CDR1 GTSNPN, CDR2 SVGIG (reference sequence). This CDR3 is built from 16 residues. V was cut by 1 base and J by 10 bases, with 20 bases left in between. CDR3 in DNA: TGTGCCTGGAGTGCTTGGGCAGGGCTGGCCGAGTCACCCCTCCACTTT. As protein: CAWSAWAGLAESPLHF. Together with reference TRBV30 and TRBJ1-6, the CDR3 gives the full variable domain: SQTIHQWPATLVQPVGSPLSLECTVEGTSNPNLYWYRQAAGRGLQLLFYSVGIGQISSEVPQNLSASRPQDRQFILSSKKLLLSDSGFYLCAWSAWAGLAESPLHFGNGTRLTVT.

The chain uses TRBV25-1 and TRBJ1-4; D remains unclear. CDR3 size: 14 residues. Germline lookup yields CDR1 MGHDK and CDR2 SYGVNS. The V end lost 7 bases, the J end lost 0 bases, and 9 bases lay between the germline ends. Here the CDR3 DNA reads TGTGCCAGCAATCCGGGGACAACTAATGAAAAACTGTTTTTT. Translation gives CASNPGTTNEKLFF.

The rearrangement links TRBV18 to TRBJ1-1; no clear D gene. The CDR3 consists of 11 residues. The V end lost 5 bases, the J end lost 5 bases, and 6 bases lay between the germline ends. Germline CDR1 and CDR2: KGHSH and LQKENI. The CDR3 is CASSARTEAFF. The CDR3 coding sequence is TGTGCCAGCTCAGCTAGGACTGAAGCTTTCTTT.

The chain recombines TRBV2 with TRBJ1-5; unclear D gene. In germline, CDR1 is SNHLY, CDR2 FYNNEI. Trimming shortened V by 0 bases and J by 1 base, and 7 bases separated the two germline ends. This CDR3 has 15 residues. The CDR3 region has the DNA TGTGCCAGCAGTGAAGCGCCGGGGAGCAATCAGCCCCAGCATTTT. Translated, it gives CASSEAPGSNQPQHF. Together with reference TRBV2 and TRBJ1-5, the CDR3 gives the full variable domain: EPEVTQTPSHQVTQMGQEVILRCVPISNHLYFYWYRQILGQKVEFLVSFYNNEISEKSEIFDDQFSVERPDGSNFTLKIRSTKLEDSAMYFCASSEAPGSNQPQHFGDGTRLSIL.